This is a list of T cell receptor beta chains from one sample in a study of memory CD8 T cells in hepatitis C reinfection. TCRdb's copy holds only in-frame clones and misses some; the assay was immunoSEQ multiplex PCR. This sample yields some 46,000 clones, of which 80% to 90% are seen a single time; around 0.7% belongs to the top ten. Input material: naive CD8+ T cells sorted from blood. The source of these receptors is a man between 18 and 29 years old with hepatitis C virus infection. CDR3s include the opening cysteine and the closing phenylalanine or tryptophan. D genes are given only for firm matches. Expanded clones get a size class; other rows say once, few or many, or leave the size out.

TRBJ2-5 NA TRBV27 TRBD2 CASRVAGLAGQETQYF TGTGCCAGCAGAGTCGCGGGGCTAGCGGGGCAAGAGACCCAGTACTTC
TRBJ2-6 NA TRBV28 NA CASRRQGSGANVLTF TGTGCCAGCAGAAGGCAGGGCTCTGGGGCCAACGTCCTGACTTTC
TRBJ1-1 NA TRBV11-2 TRBD1 CASSGKGQGETEAFF TGTGCCAGCAGCGGTAAAGGACAGGGGGAGACTGAAGCTTTCTTT
TRBJ2-3 NA TRBV27 NA CASSLSVYTDTQYF TGTGCCAGCAGTTTATCGGTCTATACAGATACGCAGTATTTT
TRBJ2-3 NA TRBV9 TRBD2 CASSVGTSGYTDTQYF TGTGCTAGCAGCGTAGGAACTAGCGGCTACACAGATACGCAGTATTTT
TRBJ1-6 NA TRBV10-3 TRBD1 CAISDFGQDNSPLHF TGTGCCATCAGTGATTTCGGACAGGATAATTCACCCCTCCACTTT
TRBJ2-5 NA TRBV11-2 TRBD2 CASSPGTSGSHFLGTQYF TGTGCCAGCAGCCCGGGGACTAGCGGGAGCCATTTCTTGGGGACCCAGTACTTC
TRBJ1-1 NA TRBV11-2 NA CASSLVWGDSEAFF TGTGCCAGCAGCTTAGTTTGGGGGGATTCTGAAGCTTTCTTT
TRBJ1-2 once TRBV2 TRBD1 CASSVQGPPNYGYTF TGTGCCAGCAGTGTACAGGGGCCCCCTAACTATGGCTACACCTTC
TRBJ2-2 NA TRBV9 TRBD2 CASSEGRSGGGPGVNTGELLF TGTGCCAGCAGCGAGGGTCGGTCTGGCGGGGGGCCCGGGGTGAACACCGGGGAGCTGCTTTTT
TRBJ1-3 NA TRBV5-6 NA CASRNGGAFHGNTIYF TGTGCCAGCAGAAATGGAGGGGCATTCCATGGAAACACCATATATTTT
TRBJ1-5 NA TRBV19 NA CASSIGGGYDQPQHF TGTGCCAGTAGTATAGGAGGGGGTTATGATCAGCCCCAGCATTTT
TRBJ2-5 NA TRBV9 TRBD2 CASSVVAGETQYF TGTGCCAGCAGCGTAGTAGCGGGAGAGACCCAGTACTTC
TRBJ2-3 NA TRBV7-9 TRBD1 CASSLVPDREKNSTDTQYF TGTGCCAGCAGCTTAGTTCCGGACAGGGAGAAGAATAGCACAGATACGCAGTATTTT
TRBJ2-5 NA TRBV6-6 TRBD2 CASMGGETQYF TGTGCCAGCATGGGAGGGGAGACCCAGTACTTC
TRBJ2-7 NA TRBV5-1 TRBD1 CASSRGTGIDEQYF TGCGCCAGCAGCCGCGGGACAGGGATAGACGAGCAGTACTTC
TRBJ2-5 NA TRBV5-1 TRBD2 CASSTGLLQETQYF TGCGCCAGCAGCACGGGACTACTACAAGAGACCCAGTACTTC
TRBJ1-5 NA TRBV7-9 NA CASSLEFGGGSNQPQHF TGTGCCAGCAGCTTAGAGTTTGGGGGAGGAAGCAATCAGCCCCAGCATTTT
TRBJ1-1 NA TRBV4-1 NA CASSHLTGNTEAFF TGCGCCAGCAGCCACCTGACAGGGAACACTGAAGCTTTCTTT
TRBJ2-7 NA TRBV6-6 NA CATLGAGEQYF TGTGCCACCCTGGGGGCAGGGGAGCAGTACTTC
TRBJ2-5 NA TRBV5-4 TRBD2 CASSRLGSSGSDQEIQYF TGTGCCAGCAGCCGGCTCGGCTCTAGCGGGAGTGATCAAGAGATCCAGTACTTC
TRBJ2-3 NA TRBV9 NA CASSASPGHTQYF TGTGCCAGCAGCGCCTCCCCCGGTCACACGCAGTATTTT
TRBJ1-3 NA TRBV28 NA CASSFDQGESGNTIYF TGTGCCAGCAGTTTCGACCAGGGTGAATCTGGAAACACCATATATTTT
TRBJ2-2 NA TRBV6-4 TRBD2 CASSETSGNTGELFF TGTGCCAGCAGTGAGACTAGCGGGAACACCGGGGAGCTGTTTTTT
TRBJ2-7 few TRBV4-1 NA CASSQAHRMEGEQYF TGCGCCAGCAGCCAGGCACATAGGATGGAGGGGGAGCAGTACTTC
TRBJ2-1 NA TRBV19 NA CASNGGFDAWQFF TGTGCCAGTAACGGCGGGTTCGACGCGTGGCAGTTCTTC
TRBJ2-3 NA TRBV2 NA CASSEELATDTQYF TGTGCCAGCAGTGAAGAACTAGCCACAGATACGCAGTATTTT
TRBJ2-5 NA TRBV27 TRBD2 CASSYSGGAGETQYF TGTGCCAGCAGTTATAGCGGGGGGGCGGGGGAGACCCAGTACTTC
TRBJ2-5 NA TRBV9 NA CASSVGGGPKETQYF TGTGCCAGCAGCGTAGGGGGGGGGCCCAAAGAGACCCAGTACTTC
TRBJ2-1 NA TRBV6-5 TRBD2 CASSFTSGGHNEQFF TGTGCCAGCAGCTTCACTAGCGGGGGACACAATGAGCAGTTCTTC
TRBJ2-1 NA TRBV29-1 TRBD1 CSLVYRGQGYEQFF TGCAGCCTGGTTTACAGGGGGCAAGGCTATGAGCAGTTCTTC
TRBJ1-1 NA TRBV7-9 TRBD1 CASSPRQGNTEAFF TGTGCCAGCAGCCCGCGACAGGGGAACACTGAAGCTTTCTTT
TRBJ2-2 NA TRBV7-8 TRBD2 CASSYRLAGGSLSTGELFF TGTGCCAGCAGCTATCGACTAGCGGGGGGTTCTTTAAGCACCGGGGAGCTGTTTTTT
TRBJ1-2 NA TRBV27 NA CASSWGEGSDGYTF TGTGCCAGCAGTTGGGGGGAGGGGAGCGATGGCTACACCTTC
TRBJ1-2 NA TRBV6-1 NA CASSERTGGHYGYTF TGTGCCAGCAGTGAACGAACGGGGGGGCACTATGGCTACACCTTC
TRBJ1-3 NA TRBV4-1 NA CASSQVLAGFSGNTIYF TGCGCCAGCAGCCAAGTATTGGCGGGTTTCTCTGGAAACACCATATATTTT
TRBJ2-7 NA TRBV11-2 TRBD1 CASSLDPGQGGQYF TGTGCCAGCAGCTTGGACCCGGGACAGGGTGGGCAGTACTTC
TRBJ2-7 NA TRBV7-8 TRBD1 CASSQGQGNEQYF TGTGCCAGCAGCCAGGGACAGGGGAACGAGCAGTACTTC
TRBJ2-1 NA TRBV4-1 TRBD2 CASSQFTSGSRSNEQFF TGCGCCAGCAGCCAGTTTACTAGCGGGAGTCGAAGCAATGAGCAGTTCTTC
TRBJ2-7 few TRBV11-2 NA CASSLDMLPAPDTLAYEQYF TGTGCCAGCAGCTTAGATATGCTTCCTGCGCCCGATACTCTAGCCTACGAGCAGTACTTC
TRBJ2-1 NA TRBV19 TRBD2 CARSSWGGNEQFF TGTGCCAGGAGTTCCTGGGGGGGGAATGAGCAGTTCTTC
TRBJ2-1 NA TRBV28 NA CASTKENREVDEQFF TGTGCCAGCACCAAGGAAAACAGGGAAGTCGATGAGCAGTTCTTC
TRBJ2-2 NA TRBV9 TRBD1 CASSDTGTDYAGELFF TGTGCCAGCAGCGACACCGGGACAGATTACGCCGGGGAGCTGTTTTTT
TRBJ2-7 NA TRBV27 TRBD1 CASSTWDRGRNEQYF TGTGCCAGCAGTACGTGGGACAGGGGGCGGAACGAGCAGTACTTC
TRBJ2-1 NA TRBV11-2 TRBD2 CASSLGLAGGPSYNEQFF TGTGCCAGCAGCTTAGGACTAGCGGGAGGGCCGTCCTACAATGAGCAGTTCTTC
TRBJ2-5 once TRBV12-5 TRBD2 CASGLVLSLAGESQETQYF TGTGCTAGTGGTTTGGTACTTTCACTAGCGGGGGAGTCCCAAGAGACCCAGTACTTC
TRBJ2-7 NA TRBV19 NA CASSTRIDYEQYF TGTGCCAGTAGTACCAGGATAGACTACGAGCAGTACTTC
TRBJ1-4 NA TRBV7-9 NA CASSLAGGSTNEKLFF TGTGCCAGCAGCTTAGCGGGCGGGTCCACTAATGAAAAACTGTTTTTT
TRBJ2-5 once TRBV29-1 TRBD1 CSVDLRFTGALNFQETQYF TGCAGCGTTGATCTCCGTTTTACAGGGGCCCTCAACTTCCAAGAGACCCAGTACTTC
TRBJ2-1 NA TRBV29-1 TRBD2 CSVGTSGRGSYNEQFF TGCAGCGTTGGGACTAGCGGGAGGGGATCCTACAATGAGCAGTTCTTC
TRBJ2-1 NA TRBV7-2 TRBD2 CASSFGTSSGSYNEQFF TGTGCCAGCAGCTTCGGGACCTCTAGCGGGAGCTACAATGAGCAGTTCTTC
TRBJ1-5 few TRBV29-1 NA CSVTTGGNQPQHF TGCAGCGTTACGACAGGAGGCAATCAGCCCCAGCATTTT
TRBJ2-2 NA TRBV5-4 TRBD1 CASSLGQSTGELFF TGTGCCAGCAGCCTGGGACAGAGCACCGGGGAGCTGTTTTTT